The clone carrying this T cell receptor beta chain was recorded many times. The source of the sample is a study of blood T cell repertoires in COVID-19. Study-level background: The samples span acute and convalescent COVID-19 from the United States, Italy and Spain.

The protocol was immunoSEQ multiplex PCR, while the TCRdb copy is restricted to in-frame clones and leaves out a portion. This sample carries approximately 100,000 clones, under 75% of them seen once, and the ten largest clones take about 5.9%. Germline V gene lookup returns CDR1 LNHNV and CDR2 YYDKDF (reference sequence). With V trimmed by 7 bases and J by 5 bases, 12 bases remained unmatched. The CDR3 covers 15 residues. This sequence was found in a man of 80 years or more with acute or convalescent COVID-19. This chain links TRBV15 with TRBJ1-1; TRBD1 aligns across 8 bases. The sample taken for sequencing was peripheral blood. DNA for the CDR3: TGTGCCACCATGCTAAGTACAGGGGGAAAAACTGAAGCTTTCTTT. The encoded protein is CATMLSTGGKTEAFF.